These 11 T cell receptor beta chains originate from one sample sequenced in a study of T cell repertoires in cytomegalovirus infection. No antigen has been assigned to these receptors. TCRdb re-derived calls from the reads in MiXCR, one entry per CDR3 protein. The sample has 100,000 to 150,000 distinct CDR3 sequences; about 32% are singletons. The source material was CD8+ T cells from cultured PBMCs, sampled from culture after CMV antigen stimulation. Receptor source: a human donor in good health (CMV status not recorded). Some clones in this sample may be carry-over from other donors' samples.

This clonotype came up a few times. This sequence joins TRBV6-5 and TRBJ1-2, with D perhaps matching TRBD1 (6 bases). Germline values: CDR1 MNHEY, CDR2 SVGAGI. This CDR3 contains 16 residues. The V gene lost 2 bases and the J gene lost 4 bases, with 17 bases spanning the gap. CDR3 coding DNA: TGTGCCAGCAGTTACCTTCCGGGGGCGCGGAGCTATGGCTACACCTTC. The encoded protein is CASSYLPGARSYGYTF.

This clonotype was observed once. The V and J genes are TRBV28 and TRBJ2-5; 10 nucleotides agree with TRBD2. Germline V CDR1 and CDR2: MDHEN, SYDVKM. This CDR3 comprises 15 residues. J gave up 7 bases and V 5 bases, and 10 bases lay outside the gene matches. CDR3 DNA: TGTGCCAGCAGTCAAAATAGCGGGGGGCCCGGGACCCAGTACTTC. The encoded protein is CASSQNSGGPGTQYF.

The CDR3 spells CSAHRDRDYEQYF. The DNA for the CDR3 is TGCAGTGCCCACCGGGACAGGGACTACGAGCAGTACTTC. The genes are TRBV20-1 and TRBJ2-7; 9 nucleotides line up with TRBD1. The CDR3 has 13 amino acids. Per germline, CDR1 DFQATT and CDR2 SNEGSKA (reference sequence). Trimming took 6 bases from V and 3 from J; bases not matched to a gene: 6.

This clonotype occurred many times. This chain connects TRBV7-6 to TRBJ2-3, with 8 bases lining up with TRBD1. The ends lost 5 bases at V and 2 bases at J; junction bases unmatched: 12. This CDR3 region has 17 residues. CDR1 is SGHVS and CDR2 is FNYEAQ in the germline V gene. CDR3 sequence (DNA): TGTGCCAGCAGCGACCCAGACAGGGGAGATGACACAGATACGCAGTATTTT. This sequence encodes CASSDPDRGDDTDTQYF.

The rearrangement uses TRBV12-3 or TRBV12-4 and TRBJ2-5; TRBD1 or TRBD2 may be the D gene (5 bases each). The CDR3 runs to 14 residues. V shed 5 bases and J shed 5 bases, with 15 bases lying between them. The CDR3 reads CASSRDRDWETQYF. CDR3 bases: TGTGCCAGCAGTCGGGACCGAGACTGGGAGACCCAGTACTTC.

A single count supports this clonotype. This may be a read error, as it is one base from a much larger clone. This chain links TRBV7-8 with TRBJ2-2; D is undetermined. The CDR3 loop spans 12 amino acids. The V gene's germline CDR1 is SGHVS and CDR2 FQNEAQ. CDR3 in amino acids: CGSSWLDGELFF. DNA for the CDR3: TGTGGCAGCAGCTGGTTGGACGGGGAGCTGTTTTTT.

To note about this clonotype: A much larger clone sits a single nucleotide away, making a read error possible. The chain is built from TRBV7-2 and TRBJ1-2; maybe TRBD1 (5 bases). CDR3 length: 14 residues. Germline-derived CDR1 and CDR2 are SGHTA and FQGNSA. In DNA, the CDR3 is TGTGTCAGCAGCTTAGCCCCCCAGGGCCCTCGCTACACCTTC. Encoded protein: CVSSLAPQGPRYTF.

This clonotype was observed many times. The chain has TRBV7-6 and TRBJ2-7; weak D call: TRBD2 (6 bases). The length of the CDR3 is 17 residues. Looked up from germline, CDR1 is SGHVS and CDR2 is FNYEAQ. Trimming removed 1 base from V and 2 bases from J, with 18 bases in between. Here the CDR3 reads CASSLGDPRLGTYEQYF. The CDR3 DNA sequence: TGTGCCAGCAGCTTAGGCGACCCCCGACTAGGGACCTACGAGCAGTACTTC. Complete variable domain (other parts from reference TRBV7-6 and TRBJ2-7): GAGVSQSPRYKVTKRGQDVALRCDPISGHVSLYWYRQALGQGPEFLTYFNYEAQQDKSGLPNDRFSAERPEGSISTLTIQRTEQRDSAMYRCASSLGDPRLGTYEQYFGPGTRLTVT.

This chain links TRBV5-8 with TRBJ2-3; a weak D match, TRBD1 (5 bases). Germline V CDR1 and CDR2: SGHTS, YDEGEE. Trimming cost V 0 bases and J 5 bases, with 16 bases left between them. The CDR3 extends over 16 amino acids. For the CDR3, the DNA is TGTGCCAGCAGCTTGGTGCGTCGTGTCAGGGAAGATACGCAGTATTTT. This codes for CASSLVRRVREDTQYF. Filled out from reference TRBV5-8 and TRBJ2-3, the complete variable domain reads EAGVTQSPTHLIKTRGQQATLRCSPISGHTSVYWYQQALGLGLQFLLWYDEGEERNRGNFPPRFSGRQFPNYSSELNVNALELEDSALYLCASSLVRRVREDTQYFGPGTRLTVL.

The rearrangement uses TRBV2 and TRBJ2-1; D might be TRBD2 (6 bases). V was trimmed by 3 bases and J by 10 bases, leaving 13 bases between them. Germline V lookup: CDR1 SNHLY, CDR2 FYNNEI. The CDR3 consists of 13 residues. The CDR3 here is CASSEFAGREQFF. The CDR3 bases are TGTGCCAGCAGTGAGTTCGCGGGGCGGGAGCAGTTCTTC.

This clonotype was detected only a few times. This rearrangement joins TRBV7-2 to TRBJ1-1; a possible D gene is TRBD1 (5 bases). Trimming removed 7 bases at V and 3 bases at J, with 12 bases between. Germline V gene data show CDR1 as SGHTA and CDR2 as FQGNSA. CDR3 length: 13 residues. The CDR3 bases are TGTGCCAGCAACCGGGACGGTTACACTGAAGCTTTCTTT. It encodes CASNRDGYTEAFF. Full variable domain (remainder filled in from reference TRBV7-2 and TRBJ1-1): GAGVSQSPSNKVTEKGKDVELRCDPISGHTALYWYRQSLGQGLEFLIYFQGNSAPDKSGLPSDRFSAERTGGSVSTLTIQRTQQEDSAVYLCASNRDGYTEAFFGQGTRLTVV.